This is a list of T cell receptor beta chains from one sample in a study of metastatic and nonmetastatic thyroid tumors. TCRdb re-called the PCR reads via MiXCR. Among roughly 71,000 clones listed, roughly 18% were seen once. Sequenced: blood. All receptors come from a female donor with papillary thyroid cancer or a benign thyroid nodule (not recorded which). Some clones in this sample may be carry-over from other donors' samples. Each CDR3 is given with its conserved first and last residue. The order of the fields is clone size, J gene, V gene, D gene, CDR3 protein, CDR3 DNA. D genes are given only for firm matches. For some rows the clone size is stated as once, few or many, or as a class when expanded; others skip it.

abundance: many; j_gene: TRBJ2-1; v_gene: TRBV7-3; d_gene: TRBD1; CDR3aa: CASSPTGVPYNEQFF; CDR3nt: TGTGCCAGCAGCCCTACAGGGGTGCCCTACAATGAGCAGTTCTTC
abundance: many; j_gene: TRBJ1-2; v_gene: TRBV6-1; d_gene: TRBD1; CDR3aa: CASSSPGQGGGYTF; CDR3nt: TGTGCCAGCAGTTCGCCGGGACAGGGGGGTGGCTACACCTTC
abundance: .; j_gene: TRBJ2-5; v_gene: TRBV5-5; d_gene: .; CDR3aa: CASSLGQGETQYF; CDR3nt: TGTGCCAGCAGCTTAGGCCAAGGGGAGACCCAGTACTTC
abundance: many; j_gene: TRBJ2-7; v_gene: TRBV27; d_gene: TRBD1; CDR3aa: CASSLAGQGLNEQYF; CDR3nt: TGTGCCAGCAGTTTAGCGGGACAGGGGTTAAACGAGCAGTACTTC
abundance: few; j_gene: TRBJ2-3; v_gene: TRBV27; d_gene: .; CDR3aa: CASFGLLSTDTQYF; CDR3nt: TGTGCCAGCTTCGGGTTACTTAGCACAGATACGCAGTATTTT
abundance: .; j_gene: TRBJ2-5; v_gene: TRBV28; d_gene: TRBD1; CDR3aa: CASSSRQGAQETQYF; CDR3nt: TGTGCCAGCAGTTCAAGACAGGGGGCACAGGAGACCCAGTACTTC
abundance: many; j_gene: TRBJ2-1; v_gene: TRBV19; d_gene: TRBD2; CDR3aa: CASSTSSGYNEQFF; CDR3nt: TGTGCCAGTAGTACGTCTAGCGGATACAATGAGCAGTTCTTC
abundance: many; j_gene: TRBJ2-7; v_gene: TRBV24-1; d_gene: TRBD2; CDR3aa: CATSEGTSPYEQYF; CDR3nt: TGTGCCACCAGTGAAGGGACTAGTCCCTACGAGCAGTACTTC
abundance: medium-sized; j_gene: TRBJ2-2; v_gene: TRBV4-1; d_gene: .; CDR3aa: CASSQDLWSSVANTGELFF; CDR3nt: TGCGCCAGCAGCCAAGATCTTTGGTCTAGCGTTGCGAACACCGGGGAGCTGTTTTTT
abundance: many; j_gene: TRBJ2-7; v_gene: TRBV14; d_gene: .; CDR3aa: CASSFGGGSYEQYF; CDR3nt: TGTGCCAGCAGCTTTGGAGGGGGCTCCTACGAGCAGTACTTC
abundance: .; j_gene: TRBJ2-7; v_gene: TRBV6-4; d_gene: .; CDR3aa: CASSDSTNRFVHEQYF; CDR3nt: TGTGCCAGCAGTGACTCGACGAACAGGTTCGTACACGAGCAGTACTTC
abundance: many; j_gene: TRBJ2-7; v_gene: TRBV3-1; d_gene: .; CDR3aa: CASSPNRLEQYF; CDR3nt: TGTGCCAGCAGCCCGAACAGACTAGAGCAGTACTTC
abundance: medium-sized; j_gene: TRBJ1-6; v_gene: TRBV30; d_gene: TRBD1; CDR3aa: CAGGTGGSPLHF; CDR3nt: TGTGCCGGCGGGACAGGGGGATCACCCCTCCACTTT
abundance: many; j_gene: TRBJ2-2; v_gene: TRBV7-3; d_gene: .; CDR3aa: CASSSIGGGTGELFF; CDR3nt: TGTGCCAGCAGCTCTATAGGTGGGGGCACCGGGGAGCTGTTTTTT
abundance: many; j_gene: TRBJ1-2; v_gene: TRBV28; d_gene: .; CDR3aa: CASSLMFYGYTF; CDR3nt: TGTGCCAGCAGTTTAATGTTTTATGGCTACACCTTC
abundance: many; j_gene: TRBJ2-1; v_gene: TRBV20-1; d_gene: TRBD1; CDR3aa: CSARDRRTGYNEQFF; CDR3nt: TGCAGTGCTAGAGATAGGAGGACAGGGTACAATGAGCAGTTCTTC
abundance: few; j_gene: TRBJ2-3; v_gene: TRBV19; d_gene: .; CDR3aa: CATAQAGTDTQYF; CDR3nt: TGTGCCACCGCACAGGCGGGCACAGATACGCAGTATTTT
abundance: .; j_gene: TRBJ2-5; v_gene: TRBV3-1; d_gene: .; CDR3aa: CASAAWDETQYF; CDR3nt: TGTGCCAGCGCGGCGTGGGACGAGACCCAGTACTTC
abundance: many; j_gene: TRBJ2-7; v_gene: TRBV19; d_gene: TRBD2; CDR3aa: CASSSAGLVYEQYF; CDR3nt: TGTGCCAGTAGTTCGGCGGGACTAGTGTACGAGCAGTACTTC
abundance: many; j_gene: TRBJ1-4; v_gene: TRBV29-1; d_gene: TRBD1; CDR3aa: CSAKTGGSEKLFF; CDR3nt: TGCAGCGCAAAGACAGGGGGGAGTGAAAAACTGTTTTTT
abundance: many; j_gene: TRBJ1-6; v_gene: TRBV7-2; d_gene: .; CDR3aa: CASSQGSSSYNSPLHF; CDR3nt: TGTGCCAGCAGCCAGGGGTCAAGCTCCTATAATTCACCCCTCCACTTT
abundance: many; j_gene: TRBJ2-2; v_gene: TRBV24-1; d_gene: TRBD1; CDR3aa: CATSDQTGKSAGELFF; CDR3nt: TGTGCCACCAGTGATCAGACAGGGAAATCGGCCGGGGAGCTGTTTTTT
abundance: many; j_gene: TRBJ2-1; v_gene: TRBV29-1; d_gene: .; CDR3aa: CSAGIEGQFF; CDR3nt: TGCAGCGCCGGAATCGAGGGGCAGTTCTTC
abundance: .; j_gene: TRBJ2-1; v_gene: TRBV2; d_gene: TRBD2; CDR3aa: CASGRTRIAGAGEQFF; CDR3nt: TGTGCCAGCGGACGGACTAGGATAGCGGGAGCCGGTGAGCAGTTCTTC
abundance: many; j_gene: TRBJ1-1; v_gene: TRBV11-3; d_gene: .; CDR3aa: CASSLVGFLTEAFF; CDR3nt: TGTGCCAGCAGCTTAGTCGGGTTCCTCACTGAAGCTTTCTTT
abundance: many; j_gene: TRBJ1-6; v_gene: TRBV20-1; d_gene: TRBD1; CDR3aa: CSARDSSYNSPLHF; CDR3nt: TGCAGTGCTCGGGACAGCTCCTATAATTCACCCCTCCACTTT
abundance: .; j_gene: TRBJ2-1; v_gene: TRBV5-4; d_gene: TRBD1; CDR3aa: CASSLGTGIDNEQFF; CDR3nt: TGTGCCAGCAGCTTGGGGACAGGGATCGACAATGAGCAGTTCTTC
abundance: few; j_gene: TRBJ1-2; v_gene: TRBV12-3/TRBV12-4; d_gene: .; CDR3aa: CASSSVLYGYTF; CDR3nt: TGTGCCAGCAGTTCCGTTCTCTATGGCTACACCTTC
abundance: many; j_gene: TRBJ2-7; v_gene: TRBV15; d_gene: .; CDR3aa: CATSRGLEGVYEQYF; CDR3nt: TGTGCCACCAGCAGAGGGCTCGAGGGTGTGTACGAGCAGTACTTC
abundance: .; j_gene: TRBJ2-1; v_gene: TRBV29-1; d_gene: TRBD1; CDR3aa: CSVDQGQGGYNEQFF; CDR3nt: TGCAGTGTTGACCAGGGACAGGGGGGGTACAATGAGCAGTTCTTC
abundance: many; j_gene: TRBJ2-7; v_gene: TRBV20-1; d_gene: TRBD1; CDR3aa: CSARAEDRGIYEQYF; CDR3nt: TGCAGTGCTAGAGCCGAGGACAGGGGCATCTACGAGCAGTACTTC
abundance: many; j_gene: TRBJ2-7; v_gene: TRBV5-6; d_gene: TRBD1; CDR3aa: CASSLEGQGFYEQYF; CDR3nt: TGTGCCAGCAGCTTGGAGGGACAGGGCTTTTACGAGCAGTACTTC
abundance: many; j_gene: TRBJ2-7; v_gene: TRBV4-1; d_gene: .; CDR3aa: CASSQEWAQAAYEQYF; CDR3nt: TGCGCCAGCAGCCAAGAATGGGCCCAGGCCGCCTACGAGCAGTACTTC
abundance: .; j_gene: TRBJ2-1; v_gene: TRBV11-2; d_gene: TRBD2; CDR3aa: CASSPVGLAGVREQFF; CDR3nt: TGTGCCAGCAGCCCCGTGGGACTAGCGGGAGTTCGGGAGCAGTTCTTC
abundance: many; j_gene: TRBJ1-2; v_gene: TRBV12-3/TRBV12-4; d_gene: .; CDR3aa: CASSPGGGRVYGYTF; CDR3nt: TGTGCCAGCAGCCCCGGGGGGGGGCGTGTCTATGGCTACACCTTC
abundance: many; j_gene: TRBJ2-3; v_gene: TRBV28; d_gene: .; CDR3aa: CASSFRRNREPDTQYF; CDR3nt: TGTGCCAGCAGTTTCCGGAGGAACAGGGAGCCAGATACGCAGTATTTT
abundance: few; j_gene: TRBJ2-1; v_gene: TRBV15; d_gene: .; CDR3aa: CATSRSNEQFF; CDR3nt: TGTGCCACCAGCAGAAGCAATGAGCAGTTCTTC
abundance: many; j_gene: TRBJ1-6; v_gene: TRBV2; d_gene: TRBD1; CDR3aa: CASSGGQGFDNSPLHF; CDR3nt: TGTGCCAGCAGCGGGGGACAGGGCTTTGATAATTCACCCCTCCACTTT
abundance: many; j_gene: TRBJ1-2; v_gene: TRBV4-1; d_gene: TRBD1; CDR3aa: CASSRAGQGLGNGYTF; CDR3nt: TGCGCCAGCAGTCGTGCGGGACAGGGATTAGGCAATGGCTACACCTTC
abundance: .; j_gene: TRBJ2-1; v_gene: TRBV30; d_gene: TRBD2; CDR3aa: CAWRPGDYYNEQFF; CDR3nt: TGTGCCTGGAGGCCCGGGGACTACTACAATGAGCAGTTCTTC
abundance: many; j_gene: TRBJ2-7; v_gene: TRBV19; d_gene: TRBD1; CDR3aa: CASSTGDRYEQYF; CDR3nt: TGTGCCAGTAGTACCGGGGACAGATACGAGCAGTACTTC
abundance: many; j_gene: TRBJ2-7; v_gene: TRBV6-1; d_gene: .; CDR3aa: CASSEGGEQYF; CDR3nt: TGTGCCAGCAGTGAAGGGGGCGAGCAGTACTTC